These 26 T cell receptor beta chains were sequenced from one sample in a study of OX40 agonist ivuxolimab in advanced cancers. Libraries were prepared by immunoSEQ multiplex PCR; TCRdb keeps only in-frame clonotypes and omits some of them. Found here are some 86,000 clones, 90% of them singletons; the top ten hold more than 0.25%. The source was CD4+ or CD8+ T cells sorted from blood, collected in a trial of the OX40 agonist ivuxolimab. These receptors all stem from an adult with an advanced solid tumor such as melanoma, head and neck, liver or kidney cancer.

The rearrangement uses TRBV28 and TRBJ2-5; possible D gene TRBD1, 6 bases. This CDR3 has 13 amino acids. CDR1 and CDR2 from the germline V gene are MDHEN and SYDVKM. V lost 6 bases and J 0 bases, leaving 8 bases between the germline ends. CDR3 region: CASSRTDQETQYF. Here the CDR3 DNA reads TGTGCCAGCAGCCGGACAGACCAAGAGACCCAGTACTTC.

This clone was observed a few times. This chain connects TRBV5-4 to TRBJ1-2; the D is unclear. Germline V gene data show CDR1 as SGHNT and CDR2 as YYREEE (reference sequence). CDR3 size: 13 residues. V lost 2 bases and J lost 2, with 7 bases in between. CDR3 sequence (DNA): TGTGCCAGCAGCTTAAAACAGAACTATGGCTACACCTTC. Protein product: CASSLKQNYGYTF.

The chain has TRBV19 and TRBJ1-5; D is perhaps TRBD1 (5 bases). The CDR3 spans 17 residues. V lost 0 bases and J lost 1, with 13 bases in between. The germline CDR1 and CDR2 sequences are LNHDA and SQIVND (reference sequence). This chain's CDR3 is CASSIERTLWSNQPQHF. The CDR3 DNA is TGTGCCAGTAGTATAGAGAGGACACTGTGGAGCAATCAGCCCCAGCATTTT.

The chain is built from TRBV21-1 and TRBJ2-5. TRBV21-1 is tagged as a pseudogene. The CDR3 has 11 residues. The CDR3 reads CASSCQETQYF. In nucleotides, the CDR3 is TGTGCCAGCAGCTGCCAAGAGACCCAGTACTTC.

This chain connects TRBV5-6 to TRBJ2-1; no clear D. Looked up from germline, CDR1 is SGHDT and CDR2 is YYEEEE. V lost 1 base and J 10 bases, leaving 6 bases between the germline ends. This CDR3 region has 11 residues. CDR3: CASSLQIEQFF. Written as DNA, the CDR3 is TGTGCCAGCAGCTTGCAGATCGAGCAGTTCTTC.

The chain uses TRBV2 and TRBJ1-2; no firm D call. Trimming cost V 2 bases and J 2 bases, with 12 bases left between them. The CDR3 runs 15 residues. Germline assignment: CDR1 SNHLY and CDR2 FYNNEI. CDR3 nucleotides: TGTGCCAGCAGTGAACGTCGGCTTGTGAACTATGGCTACACCTTC. Encoded protein: CASSERRLVNYGYTF.

V usage is TRBV6-1 and J usage is TRBJ2-3; D is perhaps TRBD1 (5 bases). The CDR3 length is 16 residues. Trimming shortened V by 0 bases and J by 2 bases, and 12 bases separated the two germline ends. Germline assignment: CDR1 MNHNS and CDR2 SASEGT. The CDR3 loop reads CASSEAPGPDTDTQYF. The CDR3 coding sequence is TGTGCCAGCAGTGAAGCGCCAGGGCCAGACACAGATACGCAGTATTTT.

V and J are TRBV28 and TRBJ2-5, with TRBD2 matching over 12 bases. V was pared by 5 bases and J by 5 bases, with 3 bases of the junction left unmatched. The CDR3 runs 14 residues. In germline, CDR1 is MDHEN, CDR2 SYDVKM. The CDR3 spells CASSTSGGMETQYF. The CDR3 DNA sequence: TGTGCCAGCAGTACTAGCGGGGGGATGGAGACCCAGTACTTC.

DNA for the CDR3: TGCAGCGTTCGAGGGGGTAAGAACACCGGGGAGCTGTTTTTT. Protein product: CSVRGGKNTGELFF. The chain carries TRBV29-1 and TRBJ2-2; the D gene is possibly TRBD1 (6 bases). This CDR3 is 14 amino acids long. CDR1 is SQVTM and CDR2 is ANQGSEA in the germline V gene. Trimming removed 5 bases at V and 1 base at J, with 11 bases between.

This clone was found once. The V gene is TRBV5-1, the J gene TRBJ1-3; no clear D gene. CDR3 length: 16 residues. Germline V CDR1 and CDR2: SGHRS, YFSETQ. V was trimmed by 0 bases and J by 0 bases, leaving 10 bases between them. CDR3 residues: CASSLEPHDSGNTIYF. CDR3 DNA: TGCGCCAGCAGCTTGGAACCCCATGACTCTGGAAACACCATATATTTT.

The chain joins TRBV7-6 to TRBJ1-2, with 7 bases fitting TRBD1. Losses at the gene ends were 6 bases for V and 4 bases for J; bases not matched to a gene: 11. The CDR3 is 15 amino acids. The germline gives CDR1 SGHVS, CDR2 FNYEAQ. The CDR3 loop reads CASSPTGMRSYGYTF. The DNA for the CDR3 is TGTGCCAGCAGTCCGACAGGGATGAGGAGCTATGGCTACACCTTC. The entire variable domain, with the rest obtained from reference TRBV7-6 and TRBJ1-2, is as follows: GAGVSQSPRYKVTKRGQDVALRCDPISGHVSLYWYRQALGQGPEFLTYFNYEAQQDKSGLPNDRFSAERPEGSISTLTIQRTEQRDSAMYRCASSPTGMRSYGYTFGSGTRLTVV.

This clone was observed once. The J gene is TRBJ1-4, the V gene TRBV28; 9 positions agree with TRBD1. The trim removed 5 bases at V and 10 bases at J, leaving 11 bases unmatched. The CDR3 runs to 15 residues. CDR1 MDHEN and CDR2 SYDVKM come from the germline V gene. In nucleotides, the CDR3 is TGTGCCAGCAGTGGGGTGGGACAGGGACACTCAAAACTGTTTTTT. As protein: CASSGVGQGHSKLFF.

The V call is TRBV5-1, the J call TRBJ1-4; D might be TRBD1 (5 bases). Per germline, CDR1 SGHRS and CDR2 YFSETQ. This CDR3 comprises 13 residues. V lost 4 bases, J lost 8 bases, and 12 bases lay in between. CDR3 nucleotide sequence: TGCGCCAGCAGCCCGGACCGGGGCGAAAAACTGTTTTTT. This sequence encodes CASSPDRGEKLFF. The variable domain in full, completed from reference TRBV5-1 and TRBJ1-4, reads KAGVTQTPRYLIKTRGQQVTLSCSPISGHRSVSWYQQTPGQGLQFLFEYFSETQRNKGNFPGRFSGRQFSNSRSEMNVSTLELGDSALYLCASSPDRGEKLFFGSGTQLSVL.

V is TRBV6-5 and J is TRBJ1-5; 10 bases line up with TRBD1. The CDR3 covers 15 residues. V was clipped by 6 bases and J by 4 bases; unmatched bases: 6. Germline V lookup: CDR1 MNHEY, CDR2 SVGAGI. CDR3 protein: CASRRTGGGNQPQHF. The CDR3 coding sequence is TGTGCCAGCAGGAGGACAGGGGGAGGAAATCAGCCCCAGCATTTT.

The chain recombines TRBV5-5 with TRBJ1-1, with D uncertain. CDR1 and CDR2 (germline): SGHKS, YYEKEE (reference sequence). CDR3 length: 11 amino acids. V was pared by 5 bases and J by 1 base, with 3 bases between. For the CDR3, the DNA is TGTGCCAGCAGGGAGAACACTGAAGCTTTCTTT. Protein sequence: CASRENTEAFF.

Written as DNA, the CDR3 is TGTGCCAGCAGTTACGGACAGGGGGCGACCGGGGAGCTGTTTTTT. It codes for CASSYGQGATGELFF. The gene calls are TRBV6-5 and TRBJ2-2; 11 nucleotides align to TRBD1. The CDR3 is 15 amino acids. The junction had 1 base not matched to a gene; V was cut back by 2 bases and J by 5 bases. The germline gives CDR1 MNHEY, CDR2 SVGAGI.

V and J are TRBV7-9 and TRBJ2-7, with D perhaps given as TRBD1 or TRBD2 (5 bases each). With 5 bases removed from V and 7 bases from J, the gap between germline ends came to 12 bases. The CDR3 is 12 amino acids. Germline V gene data show CDR1 as SEHNR and CDR2 as FQNEAQ (reference sequence). The CDR3 DNA follows: TGTGCCAGCAGCGCTGCAGGGAGAGAGCAGTACGTC. This sequence encodes CASSAAGREQYV.

The CDR3 nucleotides read TGTGCCAGCAGTGAGCCTTACCGTAAAAAACTAGCGGGGCCGGGAGATACGCAGTATTTT. Translation gives CASSEPYRKKLAGPGDTQYF. V is TRBV6-1 and J is TRBJ2-3; 10 nucleotides line up with TRBD2. V lost 3 bases to trimming and J lost 5 bases; unmatched junction nucleotides: 20. Per germline, CDR1 MNHNS and CDR2 SASEGT. This CDR3 contains 20 residues.

The chain is built from TRBV6-6 and TRBJ1-5; TRBD1 matches at 8 bases. J lost 9 bases, V lost 10 bases, and 11 bases had no gene match. This CDR3 has 13 amino acids. CDR1 and CDR2 (germline): MNHNY, SVGAGI (reference sequence). In nucleotides, the CDR3 is TGTGCCACAGGACAGGGAAATAGAGGGCCCCAGCATTTT. Translation: CATGQGNRGPQHF.

The DNA for the CDR3 is TGTGCCAGCAGCTTCGGACAGGGGGCCGAGGGCTACACCTTC. Its protein is CASSFGQGAEGYTF. This chain joins TRBV11-2 and TRBJ1-2; 11 positions match TRBD1. The CDR3 has 14 amino acids. The germline CDR1 and CDR2 sequences are SGHAT and FQNNGV. The junction had 5 bases not matched to a gene; V was cut back by 3 bases and J by 8 bases.

The V gene is TRBV19, the J gene TRBJ1-1, with unresolved D. Trimming cost V 0 bases and J 7 bases, with 9 bases left between them. Looked up from germline, CDR1 is LNHDA and CDR2 is SQIVND (reference sequence). This CDR3 is 13 amino acids long. For the CDR3, the DNA is TGTGCCAGTAGTATAGATCGGGCGGGTGAAGCTTTCTTT. Amino acids: CASSIDRAGEAFF.

This sequence joins TRBV7-6 and TRBJ2-3; D gene ambiguous. This CDR3 contains 13 residues. Between the trimmed V and J ends, which lost 3 bases and 2 bases, there was a span of 6 bases. Germline CDR1 and CDR2: SGHVS and FNYEAQ. The CDR3 nucleotides are TGTGCCAGCAGCTTGGACCACACAGATACGCAGTATTTT. This codes for CASSLDHTDTQYF.

This rearrangement joins TRBV9 to TRBJ1-1; D is undetermined. The V gene lost 4 bases and the J gene lost 0 bases, with 10 bases spanning the gap. CDR1 and CDR2 from the germline V gene are SGDLS and YYNGEE. There are 14 residues in the CDR3. CDR3 loop: CASSYGRLNTEAFF. The CDR3 DNA reads as TGTGCCAGCAGCTATGGGCGGCTGAACACTGAAGCTTTCTTT.

This clone was seen only a few times. V usage is TRBV14 and J usage is TRBJ1-6; D is unclear. Germline CDR1 reads SGHDN; CDR2 reads FVKESK. Trimming took off 0 bases at V and 4 bases at J, with 7 bases between the two ends. The CDR3 runs to 15 residues. The CDR3 nucleotides are TGTGCCAGCAGCCAAGATCGGAGGTATAATTCACCCCTCCACTTT. It translates to CASSQDRRYNSPLHF. The entire variable domain, with the rest obtained from reference TRBV14 and TRBJ1-6, is as follows: EAGVTQFPSHSVIEKGQTVTLRCDPISGHDNLYWYRRVMGKEIKFLLHFVKESKQDESGMPNNRFLAERTGGTYSTLKVQPAELEDSGVYFCASSQDRRYNSPLHFGNGTRLTVT.

CDR3 residues: CASSPGWDRSYEQYF. CDR3 nucleotide sequence: TGTGCCAGCAGCCCAGGGTGGGACAGGTCATACGAGCAGTACTTC. The rearrangement uses TRBV5-8 and TRBJ2-7, with 8 bases lining up with TRBD1. The ends lost 4 bases at V and 4 bases at J; junction bases unmatched: 10. The germline V gene has CDR1 SGHTS and CDR2 YDEGEE. The CDR3 consists of 15 residues.

The chain has TRBV7-8 and TRBJ1-5; weak D call: TRBD1 (5 bases). The CDR3 has 13 amino acids. The germline CDR1 and CDR2 sequences are SGHVS and FQNEAQ. Trimming took off 5 bases at V and 5 bases at J, with 10 bases between the two ends. CDR3 coding DNA: TGTGCCAGCAGCAAAGGGACCGATCAGCCCCAGCATTTT. Translating it yields CASSKGTDQPQHF.